What follows are 5 T cell receptor beta chains derived from one specimen sequenced in a study of blood T cell repertoires in COVID-19. Sequencing was performed with immunoSEQ multiplex PCR; in TCRdb, only in-frame clones are kept and a portion is missing. The sample consists of about 120,000 clones, 87% of them appearing once. Sequenced material: peripheral blood. The receptors derive from a woman in her seventies with acute or convalescent COVID-19.

The J gene is TRBJ2-1, the V gene TRBV24-1; 7 nucleotides align to TRBD2. The germline CDR1 and CDR2 sequences are KGHDR and SFDVKD. Trimming removed 4 bases from V and 5 bases from J; junction bases left unmatched: 10. The CDR3 loop spans 16 amino acids. Here the CDR3 DNA reads TGTGCCACCAGTGACCCAGGACACCGGGGGGACAATGAGCAGTTCTTC. Its protein product is CATSDPGHRGDNEQFF.

The chain uses TRBV5-1 and TRBJ1-1, with D maybe TRBD1 (5 bases). Germline CDR1 SGHRS, CDR2 YFSETQ. V was cut by 4 bases and J by 1 base, with 11 bases left in between. The CDR3 has 14 residues. CDR3 sequence: CASSAGRPNTEAFF. The CDR3 region has the DNA TGCGCCAGCAGCGCGGGACGGCCGAACACTGAAGCTTTCTTT.

J is TRBJ1-1 and V is TRBV7-9; TRBD1 matches 7 bases. The germline V gene has CDR1 SEHNR and CDR2 FQNEAQ (reference sequence). The trim removed 3 bases at V and 1 base at J, leaving 5 bases unmatched. The CDR3 length is 15 residues. The CDR3 reads CASSFRGTENTEAFF. In DNA form, the CDR3 reads TGTGCCAGCAGCTTTCGTGGGACAGAGAACACTGAAGCTTTCTTT.

The gene calls are TRBV28 and TRBJ1-1, with D perhaps matching TRBD1 (6 bases). Trimming pared 6 bases from V and 2 bases from J, leaving 19 bases between. Per the germline V gene, CDR1 is MDHEN and CDR2 is SYDVKM. This CDR3 comprises 16 residues. The DNA for the CDR3 is TGTGCCAGCAGAGATGCAGGGGCCGGGACAAACACTGAAGCTTTCTTT. Translating it yields CASRDAGAGTNTEAFF.

The CDR3 sequence: CASSQWTPRDYNEQFF. Here the CDR3 DNA reads TGTGCCAGCAGCCAGTGGACACCTAGGGACTACAATGAGCAGTTCTTC. This chain uses TRBV14 with TRBJ2-1, with D perhaps TRBD1 (5 bases). CDR3 length: 16 residues. Looked up from germline, CDR1 is SGHDN and CDR2 is FVKESK. V gave up 3 bases and J gave up 3 bases, with 15 bases separating them.